This T cell receptor (beta chain) is drawn from a study of TIL therapy for anti-PD-1-resistant metastatic lung cancer. Study conclusions and caveats: Treatment-naive, never-smoker and oncogene-addicted patients were overrepresented in this highly selected cohort.

On this clone itself: Its antigen is still unknown.

Time point denoted: pre-treatment sample, taken before nivolumab and TIL therapy. Adults with stage 4 NSCLC were enrolled in a phase I trial. This was the immunoSEQ v3 assay. Each library reached some 2 million read pairs, or about 5-6.5 million at deep level. The protocol was immunoSEQ multiplex PCR, while the TCRdb copy is restricted to in-frame clones and leaves out a portion. The table includes some 46,000 clones, 79% detected once. The sample in question was blood, obtained at baseline. The receptor was derived from a man in his 70s with non-small cell lung cancer.

CDR3 residues: CSVVRSRTGNTEAFF. Written as DNA, the CDR3 is TGCAGCGTTGTTAGGTCAAGGACAGGGAACACTGAAGCTTTCTTT. This chain uses TRBV29-1 with TRBJ1-1; TRBD1 aligns across 7 bases. The CDR3 contains 15 residues. Germline-derived CDR1 and CDR2 are SQVTM and ANQGSEA. The ends lost 4 bases at V and 1 base at J; junction bases unmatched: 9.